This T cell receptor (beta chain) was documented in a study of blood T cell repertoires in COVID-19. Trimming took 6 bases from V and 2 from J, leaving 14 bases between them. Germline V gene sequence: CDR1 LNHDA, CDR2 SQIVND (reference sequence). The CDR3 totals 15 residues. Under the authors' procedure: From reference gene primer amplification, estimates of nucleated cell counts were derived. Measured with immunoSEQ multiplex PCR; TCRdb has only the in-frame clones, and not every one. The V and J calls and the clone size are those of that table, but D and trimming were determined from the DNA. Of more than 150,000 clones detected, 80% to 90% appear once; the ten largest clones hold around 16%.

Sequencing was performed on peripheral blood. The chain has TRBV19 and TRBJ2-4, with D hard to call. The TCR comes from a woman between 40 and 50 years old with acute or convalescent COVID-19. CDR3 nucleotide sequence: TGTGCCAGTAGATCAGGATCGAAGACCAAAAACATTCAGTACTTC. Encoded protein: CASRSGSKTKNIQYF.